The clone carrying this T cell receptor beta chain has just a few counts. Its antigen is not identified. Unrecorded immune exposures were likely, despite nominal health at sampling. With 2 bases clipped from V and 6 bases from J, the junction kept 6 bases outside the gene matches. This CDR3 region has 16 residues. CDR1 MDHEN and CDR2 SYDVKM come from the germline V gene. This PCR relied on a set of 60 Vbeta primers and 13 Jbeta primers. Profiled with immunoSEQ multiplex PCR; TCRdb holds only in-frame clones, not every one. The sample yields approximately 100,000 clones, 9.4% seen once. These data belong to a study of cytomegalovirus exposure and HLA in healthy donors. Study outcomes and limitations: In vitro data verified a few CMV-associated chains as specific for CMV antigens. The authors later found HLA-associated TCR beta chains more clonally expanded than equally common others.

The receptor's source is a man between 50 and 59 years old in good health and CMV-seropositive. Material: PBMCs. The chain recombines TRBV28 with TRBJ2-2; TRBD1 agrees at 10 bases. The CDR3 region has the DNA TGTGCCAGCAGTTTAATTGGGACAGGGGTGGCCGGGGAGCTGTTTTTT. Its translation is CASSLIGTGVAGELFF.